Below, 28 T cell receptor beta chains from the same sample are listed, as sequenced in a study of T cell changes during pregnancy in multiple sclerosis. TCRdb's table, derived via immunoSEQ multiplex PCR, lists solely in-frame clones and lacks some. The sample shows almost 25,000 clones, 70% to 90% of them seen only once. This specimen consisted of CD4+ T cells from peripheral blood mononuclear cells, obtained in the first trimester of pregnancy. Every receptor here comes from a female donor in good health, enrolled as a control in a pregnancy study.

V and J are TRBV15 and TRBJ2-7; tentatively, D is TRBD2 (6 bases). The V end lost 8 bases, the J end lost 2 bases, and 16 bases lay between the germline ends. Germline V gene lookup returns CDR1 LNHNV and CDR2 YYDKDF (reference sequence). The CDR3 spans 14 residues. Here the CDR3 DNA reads TGTGCCACCGCCCGCTCGGGACTGCCCTACGAGCAGTACTTC. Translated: CATARSGLPYEQYF.

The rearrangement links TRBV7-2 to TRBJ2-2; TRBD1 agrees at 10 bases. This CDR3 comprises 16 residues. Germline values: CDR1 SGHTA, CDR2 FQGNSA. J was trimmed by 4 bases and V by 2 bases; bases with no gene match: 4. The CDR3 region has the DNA TGTGCCAGCAGCTTAAGACAGGGGGCGGGCACCGGGGAGCTGTTTTTT. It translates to CASSLRQGAGTGELFF.

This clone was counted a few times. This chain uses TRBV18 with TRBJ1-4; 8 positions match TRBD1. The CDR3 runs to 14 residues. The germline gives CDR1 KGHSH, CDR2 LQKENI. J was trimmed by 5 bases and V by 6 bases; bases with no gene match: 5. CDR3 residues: CASSRTGTNEKLFF. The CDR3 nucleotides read TGTGCCAGCTCGCGGACAGGGACGAATGAAAAACTGTTTTTT.

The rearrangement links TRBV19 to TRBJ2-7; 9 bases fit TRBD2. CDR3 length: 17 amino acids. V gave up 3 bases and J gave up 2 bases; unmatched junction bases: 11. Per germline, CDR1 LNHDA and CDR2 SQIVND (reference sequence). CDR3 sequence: CASSMALAGVRPYEQYF. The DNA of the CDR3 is TGTGCCAGTAGTATGGCCTTAGCGGGAGTGCGACCCTACGAGCAGTACTTC.

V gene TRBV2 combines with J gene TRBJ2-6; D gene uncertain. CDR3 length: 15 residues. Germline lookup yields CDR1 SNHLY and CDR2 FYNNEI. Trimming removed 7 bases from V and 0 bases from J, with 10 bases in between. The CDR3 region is CASKAESSGANVLTF. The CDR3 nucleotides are TGTGCCAGCAAGGCGGAGAGCTCTGGGGCCAACGTCCTGACTTTC.

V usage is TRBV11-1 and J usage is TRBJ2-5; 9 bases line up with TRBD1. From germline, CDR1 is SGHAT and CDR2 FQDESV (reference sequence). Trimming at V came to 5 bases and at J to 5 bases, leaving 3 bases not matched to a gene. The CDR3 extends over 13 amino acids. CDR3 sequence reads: CASSQGQGETQYF. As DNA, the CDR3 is TGTGCCAGCAGCCAGGGACAGGGCGAGACCCAGTACTTC.

CDR3 region: CASRGGQAFYNEQFF. The CDR3 nucleotides are TGTGCCAGCAGGGGGGGACAGGCCTTCTACAATGAGCAGTTCTTC. The chain links TRBV2 to TRBJ2-1, with 8 bases identical to TRBD1. The germline V gene has CDR1 SNHLY and CDR2 FYNNEI. V lost 6 bases to trimming and J lost 3 bases; unmatched junction nucleotides: 7. The CDR3 runs 15 residues.

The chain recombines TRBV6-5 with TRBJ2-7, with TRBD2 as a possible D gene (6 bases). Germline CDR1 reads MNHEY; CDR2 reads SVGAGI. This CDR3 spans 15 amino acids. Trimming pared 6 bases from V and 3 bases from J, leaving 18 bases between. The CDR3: CASRSGTLLNYEQYF. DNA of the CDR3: TGTGCCAGCAGGTCCGGGACTCTACTTAACTACGAGCAGTACTTC.

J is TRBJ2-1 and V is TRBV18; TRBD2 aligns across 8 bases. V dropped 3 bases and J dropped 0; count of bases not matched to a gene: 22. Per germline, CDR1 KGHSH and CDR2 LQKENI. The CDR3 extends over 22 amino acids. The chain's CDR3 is CASSPLLTSGQLRRGSYNEQFF. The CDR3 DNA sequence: TGTGCCAGCTCACCGCTCCTAACTAGCGGCCAGCTCCGTAGGGGCTCCTACAATGAGCAGTTCTTC.

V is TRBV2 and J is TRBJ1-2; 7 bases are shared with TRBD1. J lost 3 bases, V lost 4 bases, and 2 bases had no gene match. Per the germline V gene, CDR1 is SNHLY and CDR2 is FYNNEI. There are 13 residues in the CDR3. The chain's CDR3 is CASSGQGHYGYTF. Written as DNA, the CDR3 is TGTGCCAGCAGTGGACAGGGACACTATGGCTACACCTTC.

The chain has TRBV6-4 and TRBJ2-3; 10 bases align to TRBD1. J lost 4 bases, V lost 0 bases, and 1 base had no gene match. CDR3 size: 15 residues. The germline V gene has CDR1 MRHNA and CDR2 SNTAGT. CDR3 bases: TGTGCCAGCAGTGACTCGACAGGGGGCGCAGATACGCAGTATTTT. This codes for CASSDSTGGADTQYF.

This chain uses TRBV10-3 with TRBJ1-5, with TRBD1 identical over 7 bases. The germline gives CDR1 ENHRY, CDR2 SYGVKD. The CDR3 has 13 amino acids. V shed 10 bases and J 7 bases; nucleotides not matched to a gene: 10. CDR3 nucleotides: TGTGCCACCGCGCCCGACAGGGAACAGCCCCAGCATTTT. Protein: CATAPDREQPQHF.

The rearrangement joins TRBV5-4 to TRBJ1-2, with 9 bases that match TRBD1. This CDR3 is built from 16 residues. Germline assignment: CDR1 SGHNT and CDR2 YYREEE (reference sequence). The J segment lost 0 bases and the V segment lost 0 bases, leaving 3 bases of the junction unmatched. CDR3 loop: CASSLGHRGPNYGYTF. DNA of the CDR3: TGTGCCAGCAGCTTGGGCCACAGGGGGCCTAACTATGGCTACACCTTC. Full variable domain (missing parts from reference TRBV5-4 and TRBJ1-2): ETGVTQSPTHLIKTRGQQVTLRCSSQSGHNTVSWYQQALGQGPQFIFQYYREEENGRGNFPPRFSGLQFPNYSSELNVNALELDDSALYLCASSLGHRGPNYGYTFGSGTRLTVV.

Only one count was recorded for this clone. CDR3 coding DNA: TGTGCCAGCAGCCAAGATGCCACCGTCGCCCTCCTACAGGACAAGGTGTCCGAAGCTTTCTTT. Its protein product is CASSQDATVALLQDKVSEAFF. This chain connects TRBV14 to TRBJ1-1, with TRBD1 as a possible D gene (5 bases). Trimming left V 0 bases short and J 8 bases short, with 34 bases between. The CDR3 sequence is 21 residues long. CDR1 is SGHDN and CDR2 is FVKESK in the germline V gene.

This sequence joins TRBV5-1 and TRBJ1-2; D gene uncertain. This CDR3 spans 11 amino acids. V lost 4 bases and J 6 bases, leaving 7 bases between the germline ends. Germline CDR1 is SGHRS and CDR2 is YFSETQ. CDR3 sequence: CASSPGDGYTF. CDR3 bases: TGCGCCAGCAGCCCCGGTGATGGCTACACCTTC.

The CDR3 region has the DNA TGTGCCAGCAGTTTACAGGGGGCGGGGTACGAGCAGTACTTC. As protein: CASSLQGAGYEQYF. The rearrangement uses TRBV6-5 and TRBJ2-7; TRBD1 matches at 9 bases. This CDR3 spans 14 amino acids. The junction had 5 bases not matched to a gene; V was cut back by 4 bases and J by 4 bases. From germline, CDR1 is MNHEY and CDR2 SVGAGI.

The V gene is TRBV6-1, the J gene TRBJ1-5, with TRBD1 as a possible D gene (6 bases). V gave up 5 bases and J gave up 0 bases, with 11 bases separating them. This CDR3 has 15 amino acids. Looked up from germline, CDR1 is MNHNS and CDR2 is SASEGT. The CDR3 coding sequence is TGTGCCAGCAGTACCGGGACAAATAGCAATCAGCCCCAGCATTTT. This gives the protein CASSTGTNSNQPQHF.

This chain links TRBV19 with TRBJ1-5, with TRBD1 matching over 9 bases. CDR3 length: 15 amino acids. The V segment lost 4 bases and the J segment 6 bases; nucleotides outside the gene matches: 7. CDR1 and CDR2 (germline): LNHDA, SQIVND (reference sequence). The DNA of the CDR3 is TGTGCCAGTAGTAGGGACAGGGTGGTTCTTCAGCCCCAGCATTTT. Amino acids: CASSRDRVVLQPQHF.

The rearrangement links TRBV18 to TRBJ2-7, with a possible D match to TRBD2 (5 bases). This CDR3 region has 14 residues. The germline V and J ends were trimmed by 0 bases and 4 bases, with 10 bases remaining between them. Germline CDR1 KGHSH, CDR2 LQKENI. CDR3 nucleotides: TGTGCCAGCTCACCACCGGAGGAACCATACGAGCAGTACTTC. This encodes CASSPPEEPYEQYF.

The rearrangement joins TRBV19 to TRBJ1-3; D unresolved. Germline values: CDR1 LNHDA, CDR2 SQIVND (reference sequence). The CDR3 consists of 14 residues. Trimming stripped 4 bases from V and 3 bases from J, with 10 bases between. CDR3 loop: CASSNAVGGNTIYF. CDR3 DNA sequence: TGTGCCAGTAGTAACGCAGTTGGTGGAAACACCATATATTTT.

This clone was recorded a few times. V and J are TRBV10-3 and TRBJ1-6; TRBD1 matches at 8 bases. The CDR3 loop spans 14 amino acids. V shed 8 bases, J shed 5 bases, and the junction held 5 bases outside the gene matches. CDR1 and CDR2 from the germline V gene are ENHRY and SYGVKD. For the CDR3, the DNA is TGTGCCATCGCAGGGGGCCATAATAATTCACCCCTCCACTTT. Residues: CAIAGGHNNSPLHF.

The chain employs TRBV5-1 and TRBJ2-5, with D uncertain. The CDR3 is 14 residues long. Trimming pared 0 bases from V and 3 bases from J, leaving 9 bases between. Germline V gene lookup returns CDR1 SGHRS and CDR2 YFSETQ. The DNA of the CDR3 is TGCGCCAGCAGCTTGGACAGTACGGAAGAGACCCAGTACTTC. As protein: CASSLDSTEETQYF.

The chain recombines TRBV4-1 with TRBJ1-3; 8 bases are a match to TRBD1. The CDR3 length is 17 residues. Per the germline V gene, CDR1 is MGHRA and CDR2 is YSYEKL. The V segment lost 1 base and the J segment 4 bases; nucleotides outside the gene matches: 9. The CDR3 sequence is CASSQGSFRDRGNTIYF. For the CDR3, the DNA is TGCGCCAGCAGCCAAGGATCGTTTCGGGACAGGGGAAACACCATATATTTT.

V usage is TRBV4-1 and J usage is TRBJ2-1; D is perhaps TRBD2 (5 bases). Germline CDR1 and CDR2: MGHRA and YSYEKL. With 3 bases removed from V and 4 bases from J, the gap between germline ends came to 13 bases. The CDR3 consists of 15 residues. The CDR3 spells CASSHPNSGYNEQFF. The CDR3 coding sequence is TGCGCCAGCAGCCATCCAAATTCGGGGTACAATGAGCAGTTCTTC.

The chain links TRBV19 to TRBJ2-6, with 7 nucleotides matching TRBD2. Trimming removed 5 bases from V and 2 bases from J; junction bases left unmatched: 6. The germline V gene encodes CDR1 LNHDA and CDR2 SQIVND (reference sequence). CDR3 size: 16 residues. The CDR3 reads CASSLSGLAGANVLTF. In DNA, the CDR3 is TGTGCCAGTAGTCTATCCGGACTAGCTGGGGCCAACGTCCTGACTTTC.

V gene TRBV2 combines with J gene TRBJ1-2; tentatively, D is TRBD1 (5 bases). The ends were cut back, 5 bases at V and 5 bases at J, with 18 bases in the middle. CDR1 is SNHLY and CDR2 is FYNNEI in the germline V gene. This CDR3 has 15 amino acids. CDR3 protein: CASSRLVGGGYGYTF. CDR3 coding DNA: TGTGCCAGCAGTCGGCTTGTCGGGGGGGGTTATGGCTACACCTTC.

CDR3 in amino acids: CASSQEWTAQETQYF. In DNA form, the CDR3 reads TGCGCCAGCAGCCAAGAGTGGACAGCGCAAGAGACCCAGTACTTC. The chain links TRBV4-1 to TRBJ2-5, with a tentative D call TRBD1 (6 bases). CDR3 length equals 15 residues. CDR1 is MGHRA, CDR2 YSYEKL, per germline. V lost 0 bases, J lost 2 bases, and 10 bases lay in between.

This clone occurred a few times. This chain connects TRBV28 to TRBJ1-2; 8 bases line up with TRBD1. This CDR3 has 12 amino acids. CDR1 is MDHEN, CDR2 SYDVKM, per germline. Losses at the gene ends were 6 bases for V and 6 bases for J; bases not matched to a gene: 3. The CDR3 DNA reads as TGTGCCAGCAGCCGACAGGGGAATGGCTACACCTTC. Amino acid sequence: CASSRQGNGYTF.